The 16 T cell receptor beta chains below all came from one sample that was sequenced in a study of PD-1 blockade in classical Hodgkin lymphoma. Relapse after autologous stem cell transplantation occurred in every patient, and brentuximab vedotin exposure varied. The method was immunoSEQ multiplex PCR; TCRdb's version includes in-frame clones alone and lacks a portion of them. In the table there are some 90,000 clones, 92% of which are singletons. The sample here was peripheral blood mononuclear cells (PBMCs), taken before the second cycle of nivolumab. The receptors originated from a human donor with classical Hodgkin lymphoma.

The V call is TRBV12-5, the J call TRBJ1-1; 7 bases line up with TRBD1. The germline V gene has CDR1 LGHNT and CDR2 FRNRAP. After removal of 1 base from V and 1 base from J, the junction contained 3 bases not matched to a gene. The CDR3 consists of 15 residues. CDR3 nucleotide sequence: TGTGCTAGTGGTTTGGCGGCAGGGGGGAACACTGAAGCTTTCTTT. It is translated as CASGLAAGGNTEAFF.

The gene calls are TRBV7-9 and TRBJ2-1; 7 bases match TRBD2. With 2 bases clipped from V and 3 bases from J, the junction kept 4 bases outside the gene matches. This CDR3 is built from 15 residues. Germline V gene lookup returns CDR1 SEHNR and CDR2 FQNEAQ (reference sequence). This CDR3 is CASSLMGGIYNEQFF. DNA of the CDR3: TGTGCCAGCAGCTTAATGGGGGGGATCTACAATGAGCAGTTCTTC.

This chain links TRBV11-2 with TRBJ2-7; D gene unclear. The CDR3 loop spans 14 amino acids. The V gene lost 5 bases and the J gene lost 1 base, with 12 bases spanning the gap. CDR1 and CDR2 from the germline V gene are SGHAT and FQNNGV. CDR3 amino acids: CASSRDGASYEQYF. In DNA, the CDR3 is TGTGCCAGCAGCCGCGACGGCGCGTCCTACGAGCAGTACTTC.

V is TRBV5-4 and J is TRBJ2-5, with TRBD2 identical over 7 bases. The CDR3 has 14 residues. V shed 4 bases and J 4 bases; nucleotides not matched to a gene: 7. CDR1 SGHNT and CDR2 YYREEE come from the germline V gene (reference sequence). The CDR3 sequence is CASSPGGLRETQYF. In DNA, the CDR3 is TGTGCCAGCAGCCCGGGGGGACTCAGAGAGACCCAGTACTTC.

The rearrangement joins TRBV5-1 to TRBJ2-7; weak D call: TRBD2 (8 bases). Trimming took off 3 bases at V and 2 bases at J, with 12 bases between the two ends. CDR3 length: 14 residues. Germline V gene sequence: CDR1 SGHRS, CDR2 YFSETQ. This CDR3 reads CASSSGGGPYEQYF. The CDR3 DNA sequence: TGCGCCAGCAGCTCGGGAGGGGGCCCCTACGAGCAGTACTTC.

V gene TRBV28 combines with J gene TRBJ1-6; D not certain. V lost 7 bases, J lost 14 bases, and 18 bases lay in between. Per germline, CDR1 MDHEN and CDR2 SYDVKM. The CDR3 loop spans 13 amino acids. The CDR3 loop reads CASTIFMRESLHF. The CDR3 nucleotides read TGTGCCAGCACCATCTTTATGCGGGAATCCCTCCACTTT.

The rearrangement links TRBV6-5 to TRBJ1-2; D possibly corresponds to TRBD1 (6 bases). Germline-derived CDR1 and CDR2 are MNHEY and SVGAGI. The germline V and J ends were trimmed by 1 base and 4 bases, with 13 bases remaining between them. The CDR3 contains 15 residues. The CDR3 loop reads CASSYLPPGAYGYTF. The CDR3 DNA reads TGTGCCAGCAGTTACTTACCTCCAGGGGCCTATGGCTACACCTTC.

The chain links TRBV2 to TRBJ1-4; D remains unclear. CDR1 is SNHLY, CDR2 FYNNEI, per germline. The CDR3 sequence is 15 residues long. The V and J ends lost 6 bases and 6 bases respectively, with 17 bases between them. CDR3 protein: CASSLGPSRDEKLFF. The CDR3 DNA reads TGTGCCAGCAGCTTAGGACCGTCCCGCGATGAAAAACTGTTTTTT.

The chain is built from TRBV6-5 and TRBJ1-2, with D uncertain. Germline V lookup: CDR1 MNHEY, CDR2 SVGAGI. The CDR3 is 13 amino acids. Trimming cost V 5 bases and J 6 bases, with 13 bases left between them. The CDR3 loop is CASSLTDLDGYTF. The CDR3 bases are TGTGCCAGCAGTCTGACGGACCTCGATGGCTACACCTTC.

The V call is TRBV30, the J call TRBJ1-2; tentative D call: TRBD1 (6 bases). Germline values: CDR1 GTSNPN, CDR2 SVGIG (reference sequence). This CDR3 spans 14 amino acids. Trimming took off 2 bases at V and 8 bases at J, with 18 bases between the two ends. Written as DNA, the CDR3 is TGTGCCTGGAGTAGGCCGAGGGGGGAAGGCGGCTACACCTTC. As protein: CAWSRPRGEGGYTF.

The V call is TRBV7-2, the J call TRBJ2-7; 9 nucleotides align to TRBD2. The CDR3 has 16 residues. V was pared by 2 bases and J by 1 base, with 6 bases of the junction left unmatched. In germline, CDR1 is SGHTA, CDR2 FQGNSA. Here the CDR3 reads CASSLTSLAGSYEQYF. The DNA for the CDR3 is TGTGCCAGCAGCTTAACCTCGCTAGCGGGGTCCTACGAGCAGTACTTC.

The chain employs TRBV6-5 and TRBJ2-5; 7 bases line up with TRBD1. The CDR3 is made up of 15 amino acids. V lost 4 bases, J lost 5 bases, and 10 bases stayed unmatched. Germline V gives CDR1 MNHEY, CDR2 SVGAGI. CDR3 sequence: CASSFWTGQRETQYF. In DNA, the CDR3 is TGTGCCAGCAGTTTCTGGACAGGCCAAAGGGAGACCCAGTACTTC.

J is TRBJ2-1 and V is TRBV4-1, with 11 bases aligning to TRBD2. Germline loops: CDR1 MGHRA, CDR2 YSYEKL. The CDR3 consists of 17 residues. The V gene end was trimmed by 2 bases and the J gene end by 8 bases; junction bases not matched to a gene: 11. In DNA form, the CDR3 reads TGCGCCAGCAGCCAAAACTTAGCGGGAGGGATAAGGGATGAGCAGTTCTTC. It codes for CASSQNLAGGIRDEQFF.

V is TRBV6-1 and J is TRBJ2-2; D is uncertain. V gave up 5 bases and J gave up 3 bases, with 10 bases separating them. The CDR3 contains 14 residues. Per germline, CDR1 MNHNS and CDR2 SASEGT. This CDR3 reads CASSSDTYTGELFF. The CDR3 bases are TGTGCCAGCAGTAGCGACACTTACACCGGGGAGCTGTTTTTT.

V is TRBV18 and J is TRBJ1-4, with a tentative D call TRBD1 (6 bases). Germline V CDR1 and CDR2: KGHSH, LQKENI. V was cut by 0 bases and J by 8 bases, with 19 bases left in between. CDR3 length: 17 amino acids. The CDR3 spells CASSPPGQQGVGEKLFF. CDR3 nucleotide sequence: TGTGCCAGCTCACCACCGGGACAACAGGGCGTGGGGGAAAAACTGTTTTTT.

The genes are TRBV19 and TRBJ1-2; a weak D match, TRBD1 (6 bases). Germline V gives CDR1 LNHDA, CDR2 SQIVND (reference sequence). Trimming took off 5 bases at V and 4 bases at J, with 17 bases between the two ends. CDR3 size: 15 residues. CDR3 residues: CASSSPGESTYGYTF. CDR3 nucleotides: TGTGCCAGTAGTTCCCCAGGGGAGTCTACCTATGGCTACACCTTC.